The TCR beta chain described here comes from a study of a mutant IDH1 vaccine in newly diagnosed glioma (dated by TCRdb to the early 2020s). The study in broad terms: Across visits V03 through V10, patients got a total of eight vaccinations, given in weeks 1, 3, 5, 7, 11, 15, 19 and 23. Before enrollment, patients had received standard therapy of radiotherapy alone, temozolomide alone, or radiochemotherapy with temozolomide; most received the combination. Vaccination was initiated 4-6 weeks after radiotherapy alone, or concurrently with temozolomide cycles in the chemotherapy-containing groups. Peripheral blood was drawn at six visits: V03 (baseline), V05, V07, V10, V12 and V13. Of the approximately 35 treated patients, approximately 62% were male and around 40% were female, and the mean age was about 40 years. Longitudinal TCRB deep sequencing was done for 25 to 30 treated patients, wherever samples were available for exploratory analyses.

The CDR3 spans 15 residues, from the cysteine through the phenylalanine. Only CDR3 DNA is held: 45 bases, read in frame from base 1. Between the V and J ends, shortened by 4 bases and 0 bases respectively, the junction contains 8 bases. CDR1 and CDR2, per the germline V gene (reference sequence), are SGHNT and YYREEE. The time point label of this sample denotes: week 23, last vaccination. Every vaccine dose consisted of 300 ug of a 20-mer mutant IDH1 peptide in Montanide, administered subcutaneously together with topical imiquimod. All donors had newly diagnosed IDH1-mutant astrocytomas of WHO grade 3 or 4 that showed loss of nuclear ATRX. The samples were drawn from NOA16, a multicentre, single-arm, open-label phase I trial in Germany that tested a mutant IDH1 peptide vaccine in humans for the first time. Genomic DNA for TCRB sequencing was extracted from EDTA blood using the DNeasy Blood and Tissue Kit.

In regard to this clone: Its antigen remains unidentified. Base qualities are not recorded, but no much larger clone differs from it by a single base.

Libraries came from the immunoSEQ multiplex PCR assay. The hsTCRB Kit was used according to the manufacturer's protocol to amplify rearranged TCR beta chain sequences. TCRB libraries were sequenced on an Illumina MiSeq. The published analysis was carried out like this. The kit vendor's proprietary platform handled demultiplexing, trimming and gene mapping. The clones in this table, taken by TCRdb from immuneACCESS, are in-frame only. Not every clone is retained; where verified, under half of the shortfall comes from an unresolved V gene, and the cause of the rest is unknown. For V, J and clone size, that table is used; D and trimming come from the DNA. The sample data list approximately 81,000 clones, and 65% to 90% of these were observed just once. In total, the top ten clones hold 2% to 2.5% of the sample. Study-wide findings and limitations: The authors noted that analyses of patient blood samples could not be reproduced because of sample limitations. No apparent relationship was observed between pseudoprogression and alterations in the top peripheral T cell clonotypes detected by TCRB sequencing. Immune responses induced by the vaccine were seen in approximately 93% of patients across multiple MHC alleles. PBMC samples for TCRB deep sequencing were selected based on availability.

The rearrangement joined TRBV5-4 to TRBJ2-6, and perhaps TRBD2 as D gene, on 6 matching bases. This sequence originates from a young man with glioma. Some clones in this sample may be carry-over from other donors' samples. The starting material was PBMCs, obtained from a glioma patient whose treatment included an IDH1 peptide vaccine. The CDR3 region has the sequence CASSADYSGANVLTF. Read as DNA, the sequence is TGTGCCAGCAGCGCGGACTACTCTGGGGCCAACGTCCTGACTTTC.